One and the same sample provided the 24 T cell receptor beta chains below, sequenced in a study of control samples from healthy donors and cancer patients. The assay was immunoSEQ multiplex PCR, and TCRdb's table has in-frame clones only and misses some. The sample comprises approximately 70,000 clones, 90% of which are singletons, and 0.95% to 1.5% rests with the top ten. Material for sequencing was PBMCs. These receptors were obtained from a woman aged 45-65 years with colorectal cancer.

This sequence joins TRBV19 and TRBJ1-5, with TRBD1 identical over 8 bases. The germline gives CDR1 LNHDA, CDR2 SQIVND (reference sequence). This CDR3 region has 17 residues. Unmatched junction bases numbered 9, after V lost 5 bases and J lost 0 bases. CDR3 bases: TGTGCCAGTAGTCTCTCCGGGACAGGTCTTAGCAATCAGCCCCAGCATTTT. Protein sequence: CASSLSGTGLSNQPQHF.

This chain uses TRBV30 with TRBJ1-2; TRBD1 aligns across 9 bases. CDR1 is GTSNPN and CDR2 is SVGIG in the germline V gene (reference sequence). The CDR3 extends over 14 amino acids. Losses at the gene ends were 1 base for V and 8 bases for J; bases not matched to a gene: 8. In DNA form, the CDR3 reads TGTGCCTGGAGTGCAGGGGACAGGGCGGGAGGCTACACCTTC. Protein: CAWSAGDRAGGYTF.

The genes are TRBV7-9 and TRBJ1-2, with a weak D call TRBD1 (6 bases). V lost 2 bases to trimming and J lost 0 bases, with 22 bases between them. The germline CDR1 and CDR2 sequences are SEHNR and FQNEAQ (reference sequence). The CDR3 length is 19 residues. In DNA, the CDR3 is TGTGCCAGCAGCTTACCCAGGGGAGCCTCCTGGACTACTAACTATGGCTACACCTTC. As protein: CASSLPRGASWTTNYGYTF.

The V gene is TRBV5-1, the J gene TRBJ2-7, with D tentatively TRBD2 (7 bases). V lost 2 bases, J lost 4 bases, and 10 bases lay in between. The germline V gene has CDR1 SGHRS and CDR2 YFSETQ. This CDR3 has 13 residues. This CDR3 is CASSLRGGYEQYF. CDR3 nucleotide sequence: TGCGCCAGCAGCTTAAGGGGGGGTTACGAGCAGTACTTC.

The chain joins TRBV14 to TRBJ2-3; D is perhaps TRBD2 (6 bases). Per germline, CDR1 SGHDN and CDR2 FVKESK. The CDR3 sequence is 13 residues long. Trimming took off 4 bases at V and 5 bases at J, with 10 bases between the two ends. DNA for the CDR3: TGTGCCAGCAGCCGACTAGACCAAGATACGCAGTATTTT. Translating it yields CASSRLDQDTQYF.

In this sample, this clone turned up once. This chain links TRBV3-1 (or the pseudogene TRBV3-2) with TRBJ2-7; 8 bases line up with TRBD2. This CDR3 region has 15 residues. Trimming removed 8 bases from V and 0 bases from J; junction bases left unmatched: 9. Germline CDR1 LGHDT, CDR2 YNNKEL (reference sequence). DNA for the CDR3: TGTGCCAGCCGACAAGCGGGAGCAAGCTCCTACGAGCAGTACTTC. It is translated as CASRQAGASSYEQYF.

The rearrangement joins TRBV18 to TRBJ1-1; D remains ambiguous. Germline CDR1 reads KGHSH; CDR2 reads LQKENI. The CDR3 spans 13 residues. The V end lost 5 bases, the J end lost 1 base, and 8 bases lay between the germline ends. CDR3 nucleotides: TGTGCCAGCTCAGGCCCCTCGAACACTGAAGCTTTCTTT. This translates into CASSGPSNTEAFF.

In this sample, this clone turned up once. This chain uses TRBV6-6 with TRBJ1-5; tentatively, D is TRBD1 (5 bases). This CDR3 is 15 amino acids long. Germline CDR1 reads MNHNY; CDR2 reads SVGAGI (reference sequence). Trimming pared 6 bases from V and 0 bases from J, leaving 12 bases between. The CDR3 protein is CASSPPGRSNQPQHF. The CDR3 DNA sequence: TGTGCCAGCAGCCCCCCAGGGCGTAGCAATCAGCCCCAGCATTTT.

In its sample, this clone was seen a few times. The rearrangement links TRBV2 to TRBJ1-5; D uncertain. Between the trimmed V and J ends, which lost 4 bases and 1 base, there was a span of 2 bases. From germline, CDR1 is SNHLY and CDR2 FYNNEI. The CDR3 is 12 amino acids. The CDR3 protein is CASSGSNQPQHF. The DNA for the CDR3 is TGTGCCAGCAGTGGGAGCAATCAGCCCCAGCATTTT.

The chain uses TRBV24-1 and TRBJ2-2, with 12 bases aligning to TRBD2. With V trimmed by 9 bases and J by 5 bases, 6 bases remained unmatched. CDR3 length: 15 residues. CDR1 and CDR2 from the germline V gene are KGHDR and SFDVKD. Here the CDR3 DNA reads TGTGCCACCCAGGGACTAGCGGGTCGGACCGGGGAGCTGTTTTTT. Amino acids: CATQGLAGRTGELFF.

The CDR3 DNA sequence: TGTGCCAGTAGTACTCAGGGACAGGGCTCTTCACCCCTCCACTTT. It yields the protein CASSTQGQGSSPLHF. The V gene is TRBV19, the J gene TRBJ1-6; 9 bases are a match to TRBD1. Per the germline V gene, CDR1 is LNHDA and CDR2 is SQIVND (reference sequence). The ends lost 4 bases at V and 9 bases at J; junction bases unmatched: 7. The CDR3 runs to 15 residues. The variable domain in full, with the rest retrieved from reference TRBV19 and TRBJ1-6, is DGGITQSPKYLFRKEGQNVTLSCEQNLNHDAMYWYRQDPGQGLRLIYYSQIVNDFQKGDIAEGYSVSREKKESFPLTVTSAQKNPTAFYLCASSTQGQGSSPLHFGNGTRLTVT.

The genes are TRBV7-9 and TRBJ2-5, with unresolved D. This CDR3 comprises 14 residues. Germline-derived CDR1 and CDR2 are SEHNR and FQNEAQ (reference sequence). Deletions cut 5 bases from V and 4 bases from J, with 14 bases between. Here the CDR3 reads CASSPPSGSETQYF. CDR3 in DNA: TGTGCCAGCAGCCCCCCCAGTGGATCAGAGACCCAGTACTTC.

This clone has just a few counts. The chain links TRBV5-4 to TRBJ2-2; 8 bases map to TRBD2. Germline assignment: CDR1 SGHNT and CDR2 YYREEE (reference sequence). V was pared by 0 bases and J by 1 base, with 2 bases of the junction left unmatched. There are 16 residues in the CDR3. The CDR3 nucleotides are TGTGCCAGCAGCTTGGTTCTAGCGGGGAACACCGGGGAGCTGTTTTTT. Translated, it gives CASSLVLAGNTGELFF.

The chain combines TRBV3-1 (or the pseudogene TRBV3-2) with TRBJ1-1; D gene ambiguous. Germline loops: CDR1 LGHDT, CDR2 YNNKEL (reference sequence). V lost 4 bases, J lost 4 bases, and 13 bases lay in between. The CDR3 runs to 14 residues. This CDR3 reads CASSPRIEGTEAFF. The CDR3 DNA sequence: TGTGCCAGCAGCCCGAGGATTGAGGGCACTGAAGCTTTCTTT.

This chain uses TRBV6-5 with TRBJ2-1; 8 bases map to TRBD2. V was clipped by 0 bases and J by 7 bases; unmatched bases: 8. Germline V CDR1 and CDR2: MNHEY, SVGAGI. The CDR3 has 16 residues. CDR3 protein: CASSYSPSGLGNEQFF. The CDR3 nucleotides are TGTGCCAGCAGTTACTCTCCTAGCGGGCTGGGGAATGAGCAGTTCTTC.

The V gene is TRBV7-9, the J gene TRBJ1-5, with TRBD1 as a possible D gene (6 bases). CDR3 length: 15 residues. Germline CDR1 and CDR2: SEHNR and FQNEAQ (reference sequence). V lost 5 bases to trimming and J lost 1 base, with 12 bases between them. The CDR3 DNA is TGTGCCAGCAGCCGCGAGGGGGGAAGCAATCAGCCCCAGCATTTT. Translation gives CASSREGGSNQPQHF.

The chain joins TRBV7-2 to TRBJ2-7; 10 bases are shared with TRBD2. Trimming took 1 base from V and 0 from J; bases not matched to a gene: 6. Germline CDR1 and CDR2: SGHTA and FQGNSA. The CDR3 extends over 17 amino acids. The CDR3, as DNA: TGTGCCAGCAGCTTAGTTACTAGCGGGGTGCGCTCCTACGAGCAGTACTTC. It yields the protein CASSLVTSGVRSYEQYF.

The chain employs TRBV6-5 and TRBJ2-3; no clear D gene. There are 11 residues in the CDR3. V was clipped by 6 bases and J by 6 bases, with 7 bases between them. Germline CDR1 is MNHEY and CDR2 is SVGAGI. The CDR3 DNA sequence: TGTGCCAGCAGGACGTTGGATACGCAGTATTTT. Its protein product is CASRTLDTQYF.

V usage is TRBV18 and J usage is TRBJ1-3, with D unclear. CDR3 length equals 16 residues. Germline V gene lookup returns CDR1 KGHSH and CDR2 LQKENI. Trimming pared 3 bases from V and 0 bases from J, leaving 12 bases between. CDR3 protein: CASSPSQPLSGNTIYF. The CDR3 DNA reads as TGTGCCAGCTCACCTTCACAGCCGCTCTCTGGAAACACCATATATTTT.

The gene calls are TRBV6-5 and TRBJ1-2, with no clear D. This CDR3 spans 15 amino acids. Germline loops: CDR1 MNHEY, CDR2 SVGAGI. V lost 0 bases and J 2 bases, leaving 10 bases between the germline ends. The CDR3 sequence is CASSYSITENYGYTF. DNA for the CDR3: TGTGCCAGCAGTTACTCAATAACTGAAAACTATGGCTACACCTTC.

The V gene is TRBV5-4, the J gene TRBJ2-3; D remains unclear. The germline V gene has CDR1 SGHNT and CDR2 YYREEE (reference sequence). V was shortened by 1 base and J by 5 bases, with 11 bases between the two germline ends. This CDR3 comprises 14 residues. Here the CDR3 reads CASSLFGQQDTQYF. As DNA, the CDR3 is TGTGCCAGCAGCTTGTTCGGCCAACAAGATACGCAGTATTTT.

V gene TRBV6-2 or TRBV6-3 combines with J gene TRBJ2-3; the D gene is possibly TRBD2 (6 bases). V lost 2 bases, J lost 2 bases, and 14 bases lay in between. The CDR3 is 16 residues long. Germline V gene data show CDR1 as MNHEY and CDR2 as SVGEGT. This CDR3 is CASSYRLELFTDTQYF. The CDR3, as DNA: TGTGCCAGCAGTTACAGACTAGAACTTTTCACAGATACGCAGTATTTT.

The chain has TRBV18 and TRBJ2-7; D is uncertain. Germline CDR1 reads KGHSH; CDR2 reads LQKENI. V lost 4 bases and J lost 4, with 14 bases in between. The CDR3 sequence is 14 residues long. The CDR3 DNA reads TGTGCCAGCTCACTAGATAGGGTGTTGTACGAGCAGTACTTC. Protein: CASSLDRVLYEQYF.

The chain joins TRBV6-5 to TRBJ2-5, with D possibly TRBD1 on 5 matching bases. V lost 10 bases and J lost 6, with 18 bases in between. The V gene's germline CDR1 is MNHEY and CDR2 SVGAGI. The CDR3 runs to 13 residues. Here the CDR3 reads CATSYDRRKTQYF. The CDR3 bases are TGTGCCACCTCCTACGACAGACGTAAGACCCAGTACTTC.